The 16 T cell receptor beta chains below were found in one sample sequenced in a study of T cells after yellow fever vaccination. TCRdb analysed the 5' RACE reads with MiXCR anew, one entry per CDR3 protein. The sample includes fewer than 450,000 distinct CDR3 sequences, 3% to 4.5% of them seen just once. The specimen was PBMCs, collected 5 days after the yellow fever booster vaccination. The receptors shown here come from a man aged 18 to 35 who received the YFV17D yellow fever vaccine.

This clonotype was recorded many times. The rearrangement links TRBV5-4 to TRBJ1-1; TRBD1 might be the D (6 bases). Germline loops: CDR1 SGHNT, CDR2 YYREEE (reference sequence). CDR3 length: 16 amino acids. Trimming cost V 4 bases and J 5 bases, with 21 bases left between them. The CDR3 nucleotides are TGTGCCAGCAGCCGTCCTTTTTTAAAACAGGGTACTGAAGCTTTCTTT. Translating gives CASSRPFLKQGTEAFF.

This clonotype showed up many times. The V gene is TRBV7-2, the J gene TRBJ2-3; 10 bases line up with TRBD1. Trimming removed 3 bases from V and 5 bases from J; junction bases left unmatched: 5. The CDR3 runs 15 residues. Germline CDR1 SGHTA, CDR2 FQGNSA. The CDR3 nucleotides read TGTGCCAGCAGCTTGACAGGGGGCATTGGAGATACGCAGTATTTT. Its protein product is CASSLTGGIGDTQYF. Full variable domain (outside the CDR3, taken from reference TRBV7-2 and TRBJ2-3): GAGVSQSPSNKVTEKGKDVELRCDPISGHTALYWYRQSLGQGLEFLIYFQGNSAPDKSGLPSDRFSAERTGGSVSTLTIQRTQQEDSAVYLCASSLTGGIGDTQYFGPGTRLTVL.

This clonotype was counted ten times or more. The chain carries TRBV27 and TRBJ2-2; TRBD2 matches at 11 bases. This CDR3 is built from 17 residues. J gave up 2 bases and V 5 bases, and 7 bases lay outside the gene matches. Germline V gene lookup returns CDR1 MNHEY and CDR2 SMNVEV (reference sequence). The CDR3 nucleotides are TGTGCCAGCAGTCCACGACTAGCGGGGAGCAACACCGGGGAGCTGTTTTTT. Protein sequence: CASSPRLAGSNTGELFF.

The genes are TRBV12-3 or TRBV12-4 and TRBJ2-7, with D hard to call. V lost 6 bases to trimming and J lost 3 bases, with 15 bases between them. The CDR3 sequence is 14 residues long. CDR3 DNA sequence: TGTGCCAGCAGCAGGCAGGAAGACTTCTACGAGCAGTACTTC. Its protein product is CASSRQEDFYEQYF.

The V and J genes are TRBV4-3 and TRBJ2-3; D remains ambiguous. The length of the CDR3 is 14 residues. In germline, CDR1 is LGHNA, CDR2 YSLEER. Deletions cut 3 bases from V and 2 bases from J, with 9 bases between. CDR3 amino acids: CASSQSWYTDTQYF. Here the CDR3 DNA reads TGCGCCAGCAGCCAGAGTTGGTACACAGATACGCAGTATTTT.

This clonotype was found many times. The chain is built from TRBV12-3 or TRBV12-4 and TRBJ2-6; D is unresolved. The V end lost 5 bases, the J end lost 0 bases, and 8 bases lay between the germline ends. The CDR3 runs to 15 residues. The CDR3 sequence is CASSPLRSGANVLTF. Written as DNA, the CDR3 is TGTGCCAGCAGTCCACTGCGCTCTGGGGCCAACGTCCTGACTTTC.

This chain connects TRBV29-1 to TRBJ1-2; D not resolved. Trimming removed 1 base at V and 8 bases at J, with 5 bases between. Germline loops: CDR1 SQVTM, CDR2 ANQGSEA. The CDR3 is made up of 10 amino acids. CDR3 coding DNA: TGCAGCGTTGAAGTACCCGGCTACACCTTC. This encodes CSVEVPGYTF.

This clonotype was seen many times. CDR3 in DNA: TGTGCCAGCAGCCAAGATGGGGGACAATACACCGGGGAGCTGTTTTTT. Its translation is CASSQDGGQYTGELFF. The chain has TRBV4-2 and TRBJ2-2, with D perhaps matching TRBD1 (6 bases). Trimming took 0 bases from V and 3 from J, leaving 11 bases between them. The germline gives CDR1 LGHNA, CDR2 YNFKEQ. CDR3 length equals 16 residues.

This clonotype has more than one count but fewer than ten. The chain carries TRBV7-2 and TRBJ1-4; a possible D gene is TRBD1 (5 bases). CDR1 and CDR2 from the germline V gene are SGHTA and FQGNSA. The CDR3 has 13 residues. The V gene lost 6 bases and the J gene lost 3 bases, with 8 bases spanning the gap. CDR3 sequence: CASRIGANEKLFF. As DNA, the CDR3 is TGTGCCAGCAGGATAGGGGCTAATGAAAAACTGTTTTTT.

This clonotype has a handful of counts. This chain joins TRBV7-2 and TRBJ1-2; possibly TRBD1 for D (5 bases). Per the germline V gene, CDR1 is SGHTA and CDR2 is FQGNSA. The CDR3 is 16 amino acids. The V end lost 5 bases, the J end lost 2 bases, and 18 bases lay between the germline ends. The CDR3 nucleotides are TGTGCCAGCAGCCTATCATCTAGGGACGGGAACTATGGCTACACCTTC. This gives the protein CASSLSSRDGNYGYTF.

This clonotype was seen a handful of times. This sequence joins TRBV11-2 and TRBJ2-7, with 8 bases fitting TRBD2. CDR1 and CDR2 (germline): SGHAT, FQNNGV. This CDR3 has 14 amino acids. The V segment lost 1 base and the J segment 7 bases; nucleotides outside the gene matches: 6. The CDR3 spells CASSLVYGGEEQYV. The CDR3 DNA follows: TGTGCCAGCAGCTTAGTCTACGGGGGGGAAGAGCAGTACGTC.

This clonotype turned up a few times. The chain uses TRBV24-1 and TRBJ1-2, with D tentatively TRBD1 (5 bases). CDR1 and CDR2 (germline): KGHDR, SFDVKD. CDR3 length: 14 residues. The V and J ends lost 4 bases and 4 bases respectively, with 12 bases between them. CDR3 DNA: TGTGCCACCAGTGACTCGGGACTCCTCTATGGCTACACCTTC. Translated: CATSDSGLLYGYTF.

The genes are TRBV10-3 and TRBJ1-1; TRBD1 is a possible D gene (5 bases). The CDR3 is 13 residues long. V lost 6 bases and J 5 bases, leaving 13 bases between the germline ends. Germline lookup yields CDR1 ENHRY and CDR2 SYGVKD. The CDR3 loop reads CAIRPGARTEAFF. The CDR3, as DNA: TGTGCCATCAGACCCGGGGCTCGTACTGAAGCTTTCTTT.

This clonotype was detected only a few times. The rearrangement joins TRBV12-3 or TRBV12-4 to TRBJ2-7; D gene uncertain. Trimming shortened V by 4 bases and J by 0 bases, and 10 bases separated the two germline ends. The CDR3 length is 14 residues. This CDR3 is CASSSGRSSYEQYF. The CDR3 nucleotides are TGTGCCAGCAGTTCGGGTCGGAGCTCCTACGAGCAGTACTTC.

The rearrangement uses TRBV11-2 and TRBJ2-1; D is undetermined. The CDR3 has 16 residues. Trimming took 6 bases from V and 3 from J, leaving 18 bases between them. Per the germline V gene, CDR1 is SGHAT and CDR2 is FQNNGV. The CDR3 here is CASRPGPPLNYNEQFF. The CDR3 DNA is TGTGCCAGCAGACCAGGACCACCCCTTAACTACAATGAGCAGTTCTTC.

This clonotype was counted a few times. DNA for the CDR3: TGTGCCAGCAGCGCCGGAAGAGTTTATGGCTACACCTTC. Translation: CASSAGRVYGYTF. The chain is built from TRBV7-9 and TRBJ1-2; no firm D call. The V gene's germline CDR1 is SEHNR and CDR2 FQNEAQ (reference sequence). The CDR3 runs to 13 residues. V was clipped by 5 bases and J by 5 bases, with 12 bases between them.